The 10 T cell receptor beta chains below all came from one sample that was sequenced in a study of T cells in Graves' hyperthyroidism and ophthalmopathy. The investigators amplified TCR beta CDR3 regions from RNA transcripts. An initial round of RT-PCR targeting the TCR CDR3 relied on the HTBI primer set. Using its own MiXCR run on the multiplex PCR reads, TCRdb lists one record per CDR3 protein. The sample has roughly 520,000 distinct CDR3 sequences, less than 25% seen once. Sequences were obtained from blood. The receptors come from a woman younger than 45 with Graves' ophthalmopathy.

This clonotype appeared many times. The gene calls are TRBV27 and TRBJ1-1; maybe TRBD1 (5 bases). Trimming cost V 6 bases and J 4 bases, with 15 bases left between them. Germline assignment: CDR1 MNHEY and CDR2 SMNVEV (reference sequence). This CDR3 spans 14 amino acids. The CDR3 spells CASRIDSFLTEAFF. CDR3 bases: TGTGCCAGCAGGATTGACAGCTTCCTCACTGAAGCTTTCTTT.

About this clonotype: This may be a read error, as it is one base from a much larger clone. The chain couples TRBV4-1 to TRBJ1-2, with D perhaps matching TRBD1 (5 bases). Germline V gene lookup returns CDR1 MGHRA and CDR2 YSYEKL. The CDR3 consists of 15 residues. The CDR3 region has the DNA TGCGCCAGCAGCGCCGGGACCCACTGGCCCTATGGCTTCACCTTC. This encodes CASSAGTHWPYGFTF.

In its sample, this clonotype was seen a few times. The genes are TRBV30 and TRBJ2-3; D might be TRBD1 or TRBD2, each matching 6 bases. Trimming stripped 7 bases from V and 6 bases from J, with 17 bases between. CDR1 GTSNPN and CDR2 SVGIG come from the germline V gene (reference sequence). The CDR3 is 13 amino acids. The CDR3 DNA reads TGTGCCTTCCTAGCGAACCAGGGGGATACGCAGTATTTT. It codes for CAFLANQGDTQYF.

This clonotype was detected many times. The chain is built from TRBV18 and TRBJ2-5; D remains ambiguous. Looked up from germline, CDR1 is KGHSH and CDR2 is LQKENI. V lost 3 bases and J 6 bases, leaving 11 bases between the germline ends. The CDR3 consists of 13 residues. The CDR3 sequence is CASSPQYQKTQYF. In DNA, the CDR3 is TGTGCCAGCTCACCGCAATACCAGAAGACCCAGTACTTC.

The rearrangement links TRBV6-1 to TRBJ2-5; 7 bases agree with TRBD1. Germline CDR1 MNHNS, CDR2 SASEGT. V shed 6 bases, J shed 1 base, and the junction held 8 bases outside the gene matches. This CDR3 is built from 15 residues. CDR3 sequence: CASSPEGQLQETQYF. In DNA, the CDR3 is TGTGCCAGCAGCCCTGAGGGACAGCTCCAAGAGACCCAGTACTTC.

This clonotype showed up many times. The chain recombines TRBV7-3 with TRBJ2-2; 7 bases map to TRBD2. The J segment lost 3 bases and the V segment lost 5 bases, leaving 12 bases of the junction unmatched. This CDR3 has 17 amino acids. Germline V gene lookup returns CDR1 SGHTA and CDR2 FQGTGA. For the CDR3, the DNA is TGTGCCAGCAGCCTCAAGCGGGGCGTAGGCGACACCGGGGAGCTGTTTTTT. Translating it yields CASSLKRGVGDTGELFF.

The rearrangement links TRBV11-2 to TRBJ1-2, with D possibly matching TRBD1 (6 bases). The CDR3 is 14 amino acids. The V gene's germline CDR1 is SGHAT and CDR2 FQNNGV. Trimming took off 4 bases at V and 5 bases at J, with 14 bases between the two ends. In DNA form, the CDR3 reads TGTGCCAGCAGCTCCCCGGGGGGCCAGTATGGCTACACCTTC. Its translation is CASSSPGGQYGYTF.

This clonotype was observed once. J is TRBJ2-5 and V is TRBV27, with 11 bases identical to TRBD2. The CDR3 sequence is 15 residues long. Germline-derived CDR1 and CDR2 are MNHEY and SMNVEV (reference sequence). V dropped 5 bases and J dropped 4; count of bases not matched to a gene: 6. CDR3 sequence (DNA): TGTGCCAGCAGTCCGACTAGCGGGGTGTCAGAGACCCAGTACTTC. Translated, it gives CASSPTSGVSETQYF.

This clonotype was observed many times. Written as DNA, the CDR3 is TGCGCCAGCAGCAACACGGGACTCGGGGAGACCCAGTACTTC. This gives the protein CASSNTGLGETQYF. The chain combines TRBV5-1 with TRBJ2-5; possibly TRBD2 for D (6 bases). The CDR3 contains 14 residues. Trimming took 4 bases from V and 5 from J, leaving 15 bases between them. Germline V gene lookup returns CDR1 SGHRS and CDR2 YFSETQ.

The chain is built from TRBV19 and TRBJ1-5, with D uncertain. CDR3 length: 15 amino acids. From germline, CDR1 is LNHDA and CDR2 SQIVND (reference sequence). V lost 6 bases, J lost 0 bases, and 12 bases lay in between. CDR3 residues: CASRERTDSNQPQHF. For the CDR3, the DNA is TGTGCCAGTAGAGAGCGGACGGATAGCAATCAGCCCCAGCATTTT.